This T cell receptor beta chain derives from a study of blood T cell repertoires in COVID-19. Produced via immunoSEQ multiplex PCR; TCRdb's table is partial and in-frame only. The sample has some 530,000 clones, more than 85% seen once. Germline CDR1 and CDR2: MNHEY and SMNVEV (reference sequence). The CDR3 loop spans 14 amino acids. Trimming cost V 9 bases and J 0 bases, with 11 bases left between them. The rearrangement links TRBV27 to TRBJ2-2; perhaps TRBD1 as D (6 bases). The clonotype was recovered from an older woman who had recovered from COVID-19. Sequenced material: PBMCs or T cells enriched from blood (not recorded which). The CDR3 DNA sequence: TGTGCCAGTACAGGGTTCCCGAACACCGGGGAGCTGTTTTTT. Protein product: CASTGFPNTGELFF.